Below, 32 T cell receptor beta chains from the same sample are listed, as sequenced in a study of blood T cells in healthy people across ages. For the second PCR, which ran for about 6 to 11 cycles, a sample-barcoded 5' primer and a J-beta primer mix were used. TCRdb recomputed calls from the 5' RACE reads with MiXCR, one row per CDR3 protein. This table holds some 800,000 distinct CDR3 sequences, 20% to 25% found once. The sample was also reused in another study, on T cells of mothers and their children.

Sequences were obtained from blood. These receptors all stem from a boy between 10 and 17 years old in good health.

The rearrangement joins TRBV4-1 to TRBJ2-3, with D uncertain. V lost 0 bases to trimming and J lost 0 bases, with 10 bases between them. The CDR3 is 16 amino acids. Germline CDR1 and CDR2: MGHRA and YSYEKL. The chain's CDR3 is CASSQELSWSTDTQYF. The CDR3 DNA sequence: TGCGCCAGCAGCCAAGAGTTGTCGTGGAGCACAGATACGCAGTATTTT.

The V and J genes are TRBV4-1 and TRBJ2-1; 9 positions match TRBD2. V trimming: 0 bases; J trimming: 7 bases; junction bases outside the gene matches: 7. CDR1 is MGHRA, CDR2 YSYEKL, per germline. CDR3 size: 16 residues. CDR3 nucleotide sequence: TGCGCCAGCAGCCAAGAAGGCGGGAGGGTGGGGAATGAGCAGTTCTTC. As protein: CASSQEGGRVGNEQFF.

This chain joins TRBV10-3 and TRBJ2-3, with D possibly matching TRBD2 (5 bases). Germline V gene data show CDR1 as ENHRY and CDR2 as SYGVKD. The CDR3 has 14 residues. Trimming removed 6 bases from V and 2 bases from J, with 12 bases in between. The CDR3 spells CAIRKDSTTDTQYF. The CDR3 DNA reads TGTGCCATCAGGAAGGACTCGACCACAGATACGCAGTATTTT.

This clonotype has only a few counts. This chain links TRBV9 with TRBJ2-2; D is unresolved. The CDR3 runs to 14 residues. CDR1 SGDLS and CDR2 YYNGEE come from the germline V gene. The V end was cut by 3 bases, the J end by 2 bases, with 8 bases between. The CDR3 DNA sequence: TGTGCCAGCAGCGCGGACCTAAACACCGGGGAGCTGTTTTTT. Encoded protein: CASSADLNTGELFF.

This sequence joins TRBV5-1 and TRBJ2-5; D is perhaps TRBD2 (6 bases). Near its end, the DNA agrees better with TRBJ2-1, so the J call may be wrong. The CDR3 consists of 14 residues. Germline V gene lookup returns CDR1 SGHRS and CDR2 YFSETQ. The CDR3 reads CASSLAGVNREQFF. The DNA for the CDR3 is TGCGCCAGCAGCTTGGCGGGGGTAAATCGTGAGCAGTTCTTC.

The chain has TRBV7-8 and TRBJ2-5; 10 nucleotides align to TRBD2. Germline V gene data show CDR1 as SGHVS and CDR2 as FQNEAQ. The CDR3 length is 18 residues. V was pared by 6 bases and J by 5 bases, with 18 bases of the junction left unmatched. CDR3 sequence (DNA): TGTGCCAGCAGGACTTGGGTAGCGGGAGGAATTGATGGGGAGACCCAGTACTTC. Translated: CASRTWVAGGIDGETQYF.

V usage is TRBV29-1 and J usage is TRBJ2-5; D remains unclear. CDR3 length: 13 residues. Germline assignment: CDR1 SQVTM and CDR2 ANQGSEA. V was cut by 1 base and J by 0 bases, with 6 bases left in between. The CDR3 DNA is TGCAGCGTTGAAGGCAGATACCAAGAGACCCAGTACTTC. Translating gives CSVEGRYQETQYF.

This clonotype showed up just a few times. This chain links TRBV6-2 or TRBV6-3 with TRBJ1-2; D unclear. V shed 4 bases and J shed 5 bases, with 20 bases lying between them. There are 16 residues in the CDR3. In germline, CDR1 is MNHEY, CDR2 SVGEGT. DNA of the CDR3: TGTGCCAGCAGTTCCTTGACTCCCAACTTCCCATATGGCTACACCTTC. Protein: CASSSLTPNFPYGYTF.

In this sample, this clonotype turned up once. The chain carries TRBV9 and TRBJ2-3, with unresolved D. The CDR3 extends over 13 amino acids. Germline V gene data show CDR1 as SGDLS and CDR2 as YYNGEE. V dropped 0 bases and J dropped 4 bases, with 6 bases sitting between them. The CDR3 DNA follows: TGTGCCAGCAGCGTAGTGACTTCAGATACGCAGTATTTT. Amino acids: CASSVVTSDTQYF.

This clonotype was recorded a few times. The V call is TRBV6-2 or TRBV6-3, the J call TRBJ2-7, with D possibly matching TRBD2 (5 bases). Germline V gene lookup returns CDR1 MNHEY and CDR2 SVGEGT. Between the trimmed V and J ends, which lost 5 bases and 4 bases, there was a span of 9 bases. The CDR3 totals 12 residues. CDR3 coding DNA: TGTGCCAGCAGTATTGGGAGATACGAGCAGTACTTC. Amino acid sequence: CASSIGRYEQYF.

This clonotype was counted between two and nine times. The chain is built from TRBV20-1 and TRBJ2-1; no clear D. Germline loops: CDR1 DFQATT, CDR2 SNEGSKA (reference sequence). Trimming stripped 4 bases from V and 2 bases from J, with 9 bases between. This CDR3 region has 13 residues. In DNA, the CDR3 is TGCAGTGCTAATGGCCGGGCCTACAATGAGCAGTTCTTC. The encoded protein is CSANGRAYNEQFF.

This clonotype turned up a few times. V usage is TRBV27 and J usage is TRBJ1-1, with D possibly being TRBD1 (5 bases). With 7 bases removed from V and 4 bases from J, the gap between germline ends came to 13 bases. CDR1 MNHEY and CDR2 SMNVEV come from the germline V gene (reference sequence). The CDR3 is 13 amino acids. The CDR3 is CASTLGVGTEAFF. For the CDR3, the DNA is TGTGCCAGCACCCTAGGGGTCGGCACTGAAGCTTTCTTT.

The genes are TRBV10-3 and TRBJ2-1, with a weak D call TRBD1 (5 bases). The J call is doubtful: the DNA matches TRBJ2-7 better. CDR1 is ENHRY and CDR2 is SYGVKD in the germline V gene. This CDR3 contains 12 residues. CDR3 residues: CATQGPSYEQYF. The CDR3 DNA reads as TGTGCCACCCAGGGTCCCTCCTACGAGCAGTACTTC.

This clonotype occurred many times. This chain links TRBV7-9 with TRBJ2-3, with 8 bases aligning to TRBD1. Germline V lookup: CDR1 SEHNR, CDR2 FQNEAQ (reference sequence). V gave up 0 bases and J gave up 4 bases; unmatched junction bases: 12. This CDR3 spans 18 amino acids. The CDR3 protein is CASSLAPTSTGDADTQYF. Here the CDR3 DNA reads TGTGCCAGCAGCTTAGCTCCCACTTCGACAGGGGACGCAGATACGCAGTATTTT. The complete variable domain, with remaining parts taken from reference TRBV7-9 and TRBJ2-3, reads DTGVSQNPRHKITKRGQNVTFRCDPISEHNRLYWYRQTLGQGPEFLTYFQNEAQLEKSRLLSDRFSAERPKGSFSTLEIQRTEQGDSAMYLCASSLAPTSTGDADTQYFGPGTRLTVL.

The chain carries TRBV4-1 and TRBJ2-5; 10 bases are a match to TRBD1. Germline V lookup: CDR1 MGHRA, CDR2 YSYEKL. The ends lost 3 bases at V and 5 bases at J; junction bases unmatched: 6. This CDR3 is built from 15 residues. The CDR3 nucleotides read TGCGCCAGCAGCCACGGAGACAGGGGGCTGGAGACCCAGTACTTC. It encodes CASSHGDRGLETQYF.

CDR3 in DNA: TGCAGTGCTCCCCCCTTTTGGGACAGGGGGCGGGAGACCCAGTACTTC. Its translation: CSAPPFWDRGRETQYF. The chain carries TRBV20-1 and TRBJ2-5; 12 nucleotides agree with TRBD1. The CDR3 runs to 16 residues. CDR1 DFQATT and CDR2 SNEGSKA come from the germline V gene (reference sequence). J lost 5 bases, V lost 5 bases, and 12 bases had no gene match.

The genes are TRBV20-1 and TRBJ1-2; D possibly corresponds to TRBD1 (5 bases). V was pared by 5 bases and J by 8 bases, with 18 bases between. There are 13 residues in the CDR3. Germline V CDR1 and CDR2: DFQATT, SNEGSKA (reference sequence). CDR3 residues: CSAANREGLGYTF. Here the CDR3 DNA reads TGCAGTGCTGCCAACCGGGAGGGGCTAGGCTACACCTTC.

This clonotype was seen only a few times. The chain carries TRBV6-6 and TRBJ2-5, with no clear D. The DNA matches TRBJ2-7 better at its end, which makes the J call doubtful. Per the germline V gene, CDR1 is MNHNY and CDR2 is SVGAGI (reference sequence). The CDR3 runs to 14 residues. The CDR3 sequence is CASSYLSLTYEQYF. DNA for the CDR3: TGTGCCAGCAGTTACTTGTCACTTACCTACGAGCAGTACTTC.

This clonotype was seen more than once but under ten times. The rearrangement joins TRBV20-1 to TRBJ2-4, with D unclear. Trimming took 0 bases from V and 5 from J, leaving 11 bases between them. The CDR3 spans 14 residues. CDR1 and CDR2 (germline): DFQATT, SNEGSKA (reference sequence). The CDR3 protein is CSARDASLENIQYF. DNA of the CDR3: TGCAGTGCTAGAGATGCAAGTCTAGAAAACATTCAGTACTTC.

The chain combines TRBV20-1 with TRBJ1-2; D call uncertain. V lost 0 bases to trimming and J lost 1 base, with 9 bases between them. Germline CDR1 and CDR2: DFQATT and SNEGSKA (reference sequence). The CDR3 is 14 amino acids. CDR3 bases: TGCAGTGCTAGAGATTTGGAGGATAACTATGGCTACACCTTC. Protein sequence: CSARDLEDNYGYTF.

V is TRBV30 and J is TRBJ2-2, with D possibly being TRBD2 (5 bases). CDR3 length: 14 residues. CDR1 and CDR2 (germline): GTSNPN, SVGIG (reference sequence). V lost 3 bases, J lost 5 bases, and 13 bases lay in between. This chain's CDR3 is CAWRFPRGTGELFF. DNA for the CDR3: TGTGCCTGGAGGTTTCCGCGCGGGACCGGGGAGCTGTTTTTT.

V and J are TRBV6-2 or TRBV6-3 and TRBJ1-6; D gene ambiguous. Germline lookup yields CDR1 MNHEY and CDR2 SVGEGT. Trimming removed 5 bases from V and 0 bases from J, with 8 bases in between. The CDR3 length is 15 residues. CDR3 in DNA: TGTGCCAGCAGTCTGAAAAGCTCCTATAATTCACCCCTCCACTTT. Translation: CASSLKSSYNSPLHF.

The V call is TRBV27, the J call TRBJ2-7, with D unclear. Trimming left V 0 bases short and J 3 bases short, with 9 bases between. CDR3 length equals 14 residues. Germline CDR1 MNHEY, CDR2 SMNVEV (reference sequence). CDR3 residues: CASSLSKGNYEQYF. The CDR3 DNA follows: TGTGCCAGCAGTTTATCGAAGGGAAACTACGAGCAGTACTTC.

This chain uses TRBV20-1 with TRBJ1-1; TRBD1 might be the D (6 bases). CDR3 length equals 15 residues. V lost 5 bases, J lost 0 bases, and 16 bases lay in between. The V gene's germline CDR1 is DFQATT and CDR2 SNEGSKA (reference sequence). The CDR3 sequence: CSALQGWRMNTEAFF. The DNA of the CDR3 is TGCAGTGCTTTGCAGGGGTGGCGGATGAACACTGAAGCTTTCTTT.

The genes are TRBV7-3 and TRBJ1-1, with 9 positions matching TRBD1. V shed 8 bases, J shed 8 bases, and the junction held 12 bases outside the gene matches. CDR3 length: 14 amino acids. CDR1 and CDR2 (germline): SGHTA, FQGTGA. The CDR3 DNA follows: TGTGCCAGCTCCGCGACAGGGGGGTCCCTCGAAGCTTTCTTT. This translates into CASSATGGSLEAFF. The entire variable domain, with the rest obtained from reference TRBV7-3 and TRBJ1-1, is as follows: GAGVSQTPSNKVTEKGKYVELRCDPISGHTALYWYRQSLGQGPEFLIYFQGTGAADDSGLPNDRFFAVRPEGSVSTLKIQRTERGDSAVYLCASSATGGSLEAFFGQGTRLTVV.

The chain joins TRBV20-1 to TRBJ1-1; D might be TRBD1 (5 bases). This CDR3 region has 14 residues. V gave up 5 bases and J gave up 1 base, with 14 bases separating them. In germline, CDR1 is DFQATT, CDR2 SNEGSKA (reference sequence). The CDR3 region has the DNA TGCAGTGCTTACAGGAGGAGAAAGAACACTGAAGCTTTCTTT. This translates into CSAYRRRKNTEAFF.

This clonotype came up a few times. The CDR3 bases are TGTGCCAGCAGTGAAGCCGGGGAGCCCTACAATGAGCAGTTCTTC. Amino acids: CASSEAGEPYNEQFF. This chain joins TRBV6-4 and TRBJ2-1; D is perhaps TRBD2 (5 bases). Germline-derived CDR1 and CDR2 are MRHNA and SNTAGT. The CDR3 loop spans 15 amino acids. The ends were cut back, 3 bases at V and 2 bases at J, with 11 bases in the middle.

This rearrangement joins TRBV5-8 to TRBJ1-1, with 11 bases lining up with TRBD1. The V gene's germline CDR1 is SGHTS and CDR2 YDEGEE. The CDR3 is 18 amino acids. Unmatched junction bases numbered 17, after V lost 5 bases and J lost 5 bases. This CDR3 reads CASSFDSGTGGASTEAFF. The CDR3 DNA sequence: TGTGCCAGCAGTTTCGATTCCGGGACAGGGGGGGCTTCGACTGAAGCTTTCTTT.

The rearrangement joins TRBV7-9 to TRBJ2-6; D possibly corresponds to TRBD2 (5 bases). V was clipped by 3 bases and J by 1 base, with 13 bases between them. CDR3 length: 17 amino acids. Germline CDR1 SEHNR, CDR2 FQNEAQ (reference sequence). CDR3 residues: CASSFASRGSGANVLTF. The CDR3 DNA sequence: TGTGCCAGCAGCTTCGCCAGCAGAGGGTCTGGGGCCAACGTCCTGACTTTC.

The J gene is TRBJ2-5, the V gene TRBV12-3 or TRBV12-4; D call uncertain. This CDR3 comprises 14 residues. V was cut by 7 bases and J by 5 bases, with 17 bases left in between. For the CDR3, the DNA is TGTGCCAGCAAGCGATCTCACCCGGTGGAGACCCAGTACTTC. Translated: CASKRSHPVETQYF.

The J gene is TRBJ2-7, the V gene TRBV5-1; D perhaps matches TRBD1 (6 bases). Germline lookup yields CDR1 SGHRS and CDR2 YFSETQ. The CDR3 loop spans 13 amino acids. V gave up 4 bases and J gave up 4 bases, with 12 bases separating them. DNA of the CDR3: TGCGCCAGCAGCCTGGACAGCAGGTACGAGCAGTACTTC. It specifies CASSLDSRYEQYF.

Points on this clonotype: One end of the junction varies from germline; a read error may be responsible. V is TRBV7-3 and J is TRBJ2-2, with a tentative D call TRBD2 (5 bases). The CDR3 sequence is 14 residues long. The germline V gene has CDR1 SGHTA and CDR2 FQGTGA. This CDR3 reads CANSPEGLTGELFF. In DNA form, the CDR3 reads TGTGCCAACAGCCCCGAGGGATTGACCGGGGAGCTGTTTTTT.